This record covers a single T cell receptor beta chain. Its antigen is still unknown. This record comes from a study of a mutant IDH1 vaccine in newly diagnosed glioma. Study findings and constraints: With respect to changes in top peripheral T cell clonotypes, pseudoprogression seemed unrelated. The study observed vaccine-induced immune responses in 90% to 95% of patients.

After removal of 2 bases from V and 7 bases from J, the junction contained 4 bases not matched to a gene. The CDR3 length is 13 residues. Germline CDR1 MDHEN, CDR2 SYDVKM. TCRdb's table, derived via immunoSEQ multiplex PCR, lists solely in-frame clones and lacks some. The sample consists of about 65,000 clones, more than 75% of them appearing once. Regarding time point: week 23, last vaccination. A 20-mer mutant IDH1 peptide at 300 ug was injected subcutaneously with topical imiquimod. The chain uses TRBV28 and TRBJ1-2; 7 nucleotides match TRBD1. The receptor's source is a young man with glioma. Here the sequenced sample was PBMCs, taken from a glioma patient whose treatment included an IDH1 peptide vaccine. The CDR3 loop is CASSLTGARGYTF. The CDR3 DNA follows: TGTGCCAGCAGTTTAACAGGGGCTCGTGGCTACACCTTC.